The clone carrying this T cell receptor (beta chain) occurred a few times. As yet, its antigen is unknown. The data stem from a study of CD8 T cell repertoires and HIV-1 epitope variants. Study results and caveats: Most of the nine antigen-specific clonotypes appeared cross-reactive to autologous or escape variants.

TCRdb's copy holds only in-frame clones and misses some; the assay was immunoSEQ multiplex PCR. The sample yields roughly 5,000 clones, under 70% seen once. Per germline, CDR1 LGHNA and CDR2 YSLEER. The CDR3 is 14 amino acids. Trimming cost V 0 bases and J 1 base, with 6 bases left between them. The chain uses TRBV4-3 and TRBJ1-1; D uncertain. The sequence came from a male donor with HIV. The sequenced sample consisted of cultured CD8+ T cells derived from PBMCs. The CDR3 loop reads CASSQDPKNTEAFF. The CDR3 nucleotides read TGCGCCAGCAGCCAAGATCCGAAGAACACTGAAGCTTTCTTT.